The entry below gives a single T cell receptor (beta chain) sequence along with its context. The identical CDR3 is also encoded by other nucleotide sequences in the sample. This sample's treatment: oral pan-JAK inhibitor, 5-10 mg twice daily. The sample comes from a study of CD8+ T cells in alopecia areata. As for the study in general: Tofacitinib was taken orally by treated patients, and the dose was 5 to 10 mg twice daily.

The germline gives CDR1 SQVTM, CDR2 ANQGSEA. The length of the CDR3 is 10 residues. The V end lost 4 bases, the J end lost 6 bases, and 6 bases lay between the germline ends. RNA extraction was followed by reverse transcription into cDNA, which acted as the sequencing template. Assay used: immunoSEQ multiplex PCR; TCRdb lists only in-frame clones, some missing. The sample records roughly 180,000 clones, approximately 50% being singletons. The sample here was CD8+ T cells sorted from blood, taken around week 52, from a patient treated with tofacitinib. This sequence joins TRBV29-1 and TRBJ1-2; D gene ambiguous. The receptor was isolated from a human donor with alopecia areata. The CDR3 DNA reads TGCAGCGTTGCGGAGGATGGCTACACCTTC. Translation gives CSVAEDGYTF. The whole variable domain, filled in from reference TRBV29-1 and TRBJ1-2, reads SAVISQKPSRDICQRGTSLTIQCQVDSQVTMMFWYRQQPGQSLTLIATANQGSEATYESGFVIDKFPISRPNLTFSTLTVSNMSPEDSSIYLCSVAEDGYTFGSGTRLTVV.